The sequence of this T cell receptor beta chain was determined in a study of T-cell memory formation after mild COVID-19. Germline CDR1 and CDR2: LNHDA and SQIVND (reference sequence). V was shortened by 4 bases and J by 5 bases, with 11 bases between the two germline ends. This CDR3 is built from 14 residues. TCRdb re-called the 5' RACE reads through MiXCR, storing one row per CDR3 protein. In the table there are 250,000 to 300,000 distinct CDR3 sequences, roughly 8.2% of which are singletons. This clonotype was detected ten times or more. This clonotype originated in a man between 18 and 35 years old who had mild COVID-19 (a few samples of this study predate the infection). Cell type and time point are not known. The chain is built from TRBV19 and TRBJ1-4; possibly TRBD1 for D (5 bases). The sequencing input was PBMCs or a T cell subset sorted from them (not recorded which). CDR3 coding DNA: TGTGCCAGTAGTAGCCACCGACAGAATGAAAAACTGTTTTTT. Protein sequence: CASSSHRQNEKLFF.